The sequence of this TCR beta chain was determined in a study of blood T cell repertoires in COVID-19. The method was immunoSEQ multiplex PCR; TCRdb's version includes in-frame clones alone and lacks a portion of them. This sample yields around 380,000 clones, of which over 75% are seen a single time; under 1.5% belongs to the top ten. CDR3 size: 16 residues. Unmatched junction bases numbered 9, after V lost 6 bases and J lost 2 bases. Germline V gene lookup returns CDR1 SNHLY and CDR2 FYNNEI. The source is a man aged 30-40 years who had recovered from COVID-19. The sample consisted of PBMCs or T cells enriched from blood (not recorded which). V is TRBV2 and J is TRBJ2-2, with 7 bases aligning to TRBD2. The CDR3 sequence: CASRGGTALNTGELFF. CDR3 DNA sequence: TGTGCCAGCAGGGGGGGGACGGCCCTAAACACCGGGGAGCTGTTTTTT. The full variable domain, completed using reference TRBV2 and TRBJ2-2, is EPEVTQTPSHQVTQMGQEVILRCVPISNHLYFYWYRQILGQKVEFLVSFYNNEISEKSEIFDDQFSVERPDGSNFTLKIRSTKLEDSAMYFCASRGGTALNTGELFFGEGSRLTVL.